This section outlines one TCR beta chain sequence together with its context. Its antigen is not known. This sample is part of a study of fetal regulatory T cell absence and autoimmunity. Findings of the study overall: Some top pancreas TCR clones were over 85-fold enriched versus cord blood. Broadly similar TRB gene family usage was seen in pancreas and cord blood.

The CDR3 has 14 amino acids. Trimming took off 1 base at V and 3 bases at J, with 12 bases between the two ends. Germline assignment: CDR1 SQVTM and CDR2 ANQGSEA. Sequencing was at survey level. Produced via immunoSEQ multiplex PCR; TCRdb's table is partial and in-frame only. The sample yields 95,000 or so clones, about 78% seen once. The chain is built from TRBV29-1 and TRBJ1-1; D is perhaps TRBD1 (6 bases). Sequenced material: pancreas tissue. The receptor was derived from a male donor with IPEX syndrome. The CDR3 coding sequence is TGCAGCGTTGAAGGTAGGCAGGGGTACACTGAAGCTTTCTTT. Translation: CSVEGRQGYTEAFF.